This TCR beta chain stems from a study of cytomegalovirus exposure and HLA in healthy donors. Study findings and constraints: The study dropped some indistinguishable V segments, TRBV6-2 and TRBV6-3 among them. Cytomegalovirus-associated TCR beta chains were listed, numbering roughly 150. A later analysis reportedly found fewer N-insertions in an Asian-associated ancestry cluster than the roughly 670-donor mean.

CDR3 size: 13 residues. Germline-derived CDR1 and CDR2 are SGHRS and YFSETQ. The V end lost 5 bases, the J end lost 8 bases, and 13 bases lay between the germline ends. Vbeta (60) and Jbeta (13) primers were used in the PCR. Generated by immunoSEQ multiplex PCR, the TCRdb table keeps only in-frame clones and is missing some. The sample shows about 150,000 clones, about 85% of them seen only once. On this clone: Its antigen is as yet unknown.

The TCR originated in a young man in good health and CMV-seropositive. The sequenced material came from PBMCs. The gene calls are TRBV5-1 and TRBJ2-2; tentative D call: TRBD1 (5 bases). In DNA, the CDR3 is TGCGCCAGCAGACAGGACGGGTTTGGGGAGCTGTTTTTT. It is translated as CASRQDGFGELFF.